Listed here is a single T cell receptor beta chain. Losses at the gene ends were 4 bases for V and 6 bases for J; bases not matched to a gene: 8. From germline, CDR1 is LNHDA and CDR2 SQIVND (reference sequence). The CDR3 length is 16 residues. This sample was included in a study of blood T cell repertoires in COVID-19. On the study more broadly: Samples came from the United States, Italy and Spain, spanning acute and convalescent COVID-19. In each case, the material was cDNA or gDNA derived from T cells, B-cell-depleted T cells, or PBMCs.

In the source study's methods: Scientists estimated how many nucleated cells there were by amplifying reference gene primers. The method was immunoSEQ multiplex PCR; TCRdb's version includes in-frame clones alone and lacks a portion of them. V and J calls and clone size follow that table, whereas D and trimming were derived from the DNA. The sample holds 300,000 or so clones, 87% seen once. Input material: peripheral blood. The clonotype originates from a woman between 40 and 55 years old who had recovered from COVID-19. J is TRBJ2-1 and V is TRBV19, with TRBD2 matching over 11 bases. CDR3 amino acids: CASSTLSGGAFNEQFF. The CDR3 DNA sequence: TGTGCCAGTAGTACCCTTAGCGGGGGGGCCTTCAATGAGCAGTTCTTC.